Listed below are T cell receptor beta chains from one sample, sequenced in a study of shared clonotypes between healthy human individuals. Profiled with immunoSEQ multiplex PCR; TCRdb holds only in-frame clones, not every one. The table shows around 2.1 million clones, with approximately 94% occurring only once. The material sequenced was naive CD4+ T cells sorted from blood. These receptors were obtained from a man aged 18 to 35 in good health. CDR3s include the opening cysteine and the closing phenylalanine or tryptophan.

TRBV6-6,TRBJ2-7,CASSYNGGGYF
TRBV4-1,TRBJ2-5,CASSQDWGQETQYF
TRBV4-3,TRBJ1-4,CASSQDQGGKLFF
TRBV6-5,TRBJ1-3,CASSRGRSGNTIYF
TRBV7-9,TRBJ2-7,CASSAFPGVYEQYF
TRBV19,TRBJ1-4,CASSIRGENEKLFF
TRBV7-9,TRBJ2-7,CASSSPRAGSLYEQYF
TRBV7-9,TRBJ2-3,CASSLSGGADTQYF
TRBV18,TRBJ1-2,CASSPSGTSYGYTF
TRBV5-4,TRBJ1-1,CASSFVGGTEAFF
TRBV6-5,TRBJ2-1,CASSFGTGYNEQFF
TRBV5-1,TRBJ2-1,CASSGGWRGEYNEQFF
TRBV10-2,TRBJ2-7,CASSEFRLGSSYEQYF
TRBV2,TRBJ1-5,CASSEGTGGYNQPQHF
TRBV7-8,TRBJ1-5,CASSLAPGGIEQPQHF
TRBV19,TRBJ1-2,CASSPRVAGGRNGYTF
TRBV15,TRBJ2-3,CATSRDRASGDRTDTQYF
TRBV2,TRBJ2-4,CASSEVGVRAKNIQYF
TRBV5-1,TRBJ1-4,CASKYATNEKLFF
TRBV19,TRBJ1-2,CATSPGGTNYGYTF
TRBV4-1,TRBJ2-2,CASSQVQGDTGELFF
TRBV25-1,TRBJ2-5,CASSGSGNQETQYF
TRBV30,TRBJ1-1,CAWSRKDRDTTEAFF
TRBV11-2,TRBJ1-5,CASSTSQGSNQPQHF
TRBV11-2,TRBJ1-6,CASSSEGRSPSSYNSPLHF
TRBV6-6,TRBJ2-1,CASRPPGSSYNEQFF
TRBV9,TRBJ2-2,CASSVDHTGELFF
TRBV5-1,TRBJ2-3,CASSPTGLPTDTQYF
TRBV6-5,TRBJ2-3,CASSKLAGGADTQYF
TRBV6-1,TRBJ1-1,CASSATGTGNGAFF
TRBV7-2,TRBJ1-1,CASSPGRKPLNTEAFF
TRBV28,TRBJ1-1,CASSLMGGPGTEAFF
TRBV6-5,TRBJ2-1,CASSYIGNAYEQFF
TRBV30,TRBJ1-4,CAWSVEGFTTNEKLFF
TRBV6-1,TRBJ2-5,CASSERANRGQETQYF
TRBV5-6,TRBJ2-2,CASSFGLAGAGELFF
TRBV6-5,TRBJ1-2,CASSYSGVVYTF
TRBV5-4,TRBJ2-7,CASSLGSGPAYEQYF
TRBV4-3,TRBJ1-6,CASSQDTPAGNSPLHF
TRBV7-2,TRBJ2-1,CASSPTSGRNEQFF
TRBV27,TRBJ1-1,CASSLNGRGDTEAFF
TRBV25-1,TRBJ1-1,CASSDRERAEAFF
TRBV5-4,TRBJ2-5,CASSLGLQETQYF
TRBV4-1,TRBJ2-1,CASSHPGQSSYNEQFF
TRBV4-1,TRBJ1-1,CASSQDLAPNTEAFF
TRBV14,TRBJ2-5,CASSQFQRETQYF